This T cell receptor beta chain comes out of a study of blood T cell repertoires in COVID-19. Study-wide context: The cDNA or gDNA used as material had been derived from T cells, B-cell-depleted T cells, or PBMCs.

Trimming removed 4 bases at V and 5 bases at J, with 11 bases between. Germline V lookup: CDR1 MNHEY, CDR2 SMNVEV (reference sequence). CDR3 length: 13 amino acids. In the source study's methods: Quantification of nucleated cells was approximated via reference gene primer amplification. TCRdb keeps only in-frame clones here, not all; method: immunoSEQ multiplex PCR. D and trimming come from the DNA, and the V and J calls and clone size come from that table. This table has around 150,000 clones, around 90% appearing once. This sequence originates from a woman aged 55-75 years with active or convalescent COVID-19. V is TRBV27 and J is TRBJ2-5, with a weak D call TRBD2 (5 bases). The specimen sequenced was peripheral blood. Here the CDR3 DNA reads TGTGCCAGCAGTTCCCGGGGTCCGGAGACCCAGTACTTC. Its protein is CASSSRGPETQYF.